These 21 T cell receptor beta chains were all obtained from the same sample, sequenced in a study of Ad26.COV2.S vaccination and SARS-CoV-2 variants. Profiled with immunoSEQ multiplex PCR; TCRdb holds only in-frame clones, not every one. The sample includes about 350,000 clones, under 95% of them seen just once. The sample here was peripheral blood, taken after recovery from COVID-19. All receptors come from a human donor who had recovered from COVID-19.

The CDR3: CASGTGGFTEAFF. CDR3 nucleotides: TGTGCCAGCGGGACAGGGGGCTTCACTGAAGCTTTCTTT. This rearrangement joins TRBV5-4 to TRBJ1-1; 12 positions agree with TRBD1. Trimming removed 7 bases from V and 4 bases from J; junction bases left unmatched: 2. This CDR3 is built from 13 residues. Germline CDR1 reads SGHNT; CDR2 reads YYREEE (reference sequence).

The chain employs TRBV9 and TRBJ1-4; weak D call: TRBD1 (6 bases). V was cut by 3 bases and J by 7 bases, with 19 bases left in between. Germline V gene lookup returns CDR1 SGDLS and CDR2 YYNGEE. The CDR3 totals 16 residues. CDR3 protein: CASSAGGSGAVEKLFF. The CDR3 region has the DNA TGTGCCAGCAGCGCGGGGGGGTCAGGGGCGGTTGAAAAACTGTTTTTT.

This chain joins TRBV9 and TRBJ2-3, with 9 bases matching TRBD2. Germline values: CDR1 SGDLS, CDR2 YYNGEE. The trim removed 4 bases at V and 5 bases at J, leaving 11 bases unmatched. The CDR3 is 16 amino acids. CDR3 region: CASSPLGAGGRDTQYF. The CDR3 DNA reads as TGTGCCAGCAGCCCCTTAGGGGCGGGGGGGCGAGATACGCAGTATTTT.

The chain joins TRBV6-6 to TRBJ2-1; the D is unclear. V gave up 2 bases and J gave up 8 bases, with 16 bases separating them. The CDR3 length is 15 residues. CDR1 is MNHNY and CDR2 is SVGAGI in the germline V gene (reference sequence). For the CDR3, the DNA is TGTGCCAGCAGTTACCCTCGGACCTATGGAGATGAGCAGTTCTTC. As protein: CASSYPRTYGDEQFF.

The chain links TRBV5-6 to TRBJ2-3, with TRBD2 matching 13 bases. Trimming cost V 0 bases and J 1 base; bases outside gene matches: 2. CDR3 length equals 17 residues. The germline V gene encodes CDR1 SGHDT and CDR2 YYEEEE. The CDR3 DNA is TGTGCCAGCAGCTTGGTAGGGACTAGCGGGGGCACAGATACGCAGTATTTT. It specifies CASSLVGTSGGTDTQYF.

Only one count was recorded for this clone. The V call is TRBV27, the J call TRBJ1-1; 8 positions agree with TRBD1. Trimming removed 6 bases from V and 2 bases from J; junction bases left unmatched: 2. This CDR3 has 13 residues. CDR1 MNHEY and CDR2 SMNVEV come from the germline V gene (reference sequence). The CDR3 sequence is CASRTGANTEAFF. For the CDR3, the DNA is TGTGCCAGCAGGACAGGGGCCAACACTGAAGCTTTCTTT.

V is TRBV6-5 and J is TRBJ1-2; D uncertain. With 6 bases removed from V and 8 bases from J, the gap between germline ends came to 13 bases. Per germline, CDR1 MNHEY and CDR2 SVGAGI. The CDR3 consists of 12 residues. The CDR3 region is CASSHSREGYTF. The CDR3 nucleotides read TGTGCCAGCAGCCACAGCCGCGAGGGCTACACCTTC.

This clone was observed a few times. This rearrangement joins TRBV7-2 to TRBJ2-7; D is uncertain. Germline CDR1 SGHTA, CDR2 FQGNSA. V lost 1 base and J lost 0, with 4 bases in between. CDR3 length: 13 residues. The CDR3 loop reads CASSLVSSYEQYF. The CDR3 DNA is TGTGCCAGCAGCTTAGTCAGCTCCTACGAGCAGTACTTC.

The CDR3, as DNA: TGTGCCAGCACCAGGGACAGGGGTTTAGGTGACGGAAACACCATATATTTT. Encoded protein: CASTRDRGLGDGNTIYF. V is TRBV2 and J is TRBJ1-3, with 10 positions matching TRBD1. V lost 7 bases and J lost 4; bases outside the gene matches: 13. The germline gives CDR1 SNHLY, CDR2 FYNNEI. The CDR3 totals 17 residues.

This chain links TRBV7-9 with TRBJ2-4; 7 positions match TRBD1. The CDR3 sequence is 14 residues long. Germline V gives CDR1 SEHNR, CDR2 FQNEAQ (reference sequence). J lost 8 bases, V lost 5 bases, and 9 bases had no gene match. In DNA, the CDR3 is TGTGCCAGCAGCCCCCGACAGGGTTTGGACATTCAGTACTTC. As protein: CASSPRQGLDIQYF.

With regard to this clone: The junction departs from germline at one end; a sequencing error may be responsible. V and J are TRBV10-3 and TRBJ1-6; D ambiguous. The germline V gene encodes CDR1 ENHRY and CDR2 SYGVKD. There are 14 residues in the CDR3. CDR3 region: CAISEGDYTSPLHF. The CDR3 bases are TGTGCCATCAGTGAGGGGGATTATACTTCACCCCTCCACTTT.

This rearrangement joins TRBV25-1 to TRBJ2-1; D not certain. Per germline, CDR1 MGHDK and CDR2 SYGVNS. The CDR3 covers 11 residues. Trimming removed 4 bases at V and 5 bases at J, with 3 bases between. The DNA of the CDR3 is TGTGCCAGCAGTGTGAACAATGAGCAGTTCTTC. It is translated as CASSVNNEQFF.

The chain has TRBV10-3 and TRBJ2-1, with TRBD2 identical over 14 bases. In germline, CDR1 is ENHRY, CDR2 SYGVKD. Trimming at V came to 10 bases and at J to 0 bases, leaving 8 bases not matched to a gene. The CDR3 covers 17 residues. CDR3 coding DNA: TGTGCCACCGCCGGGACTAGCGGGGGAGACTCCTACAATGAGCAGTTCTTC. Its translation: CATAGTSGGDSYNEQFF.

This clone was observed a few times. The V call is TRBV5-1, the J call TRBJ2-1; possibly TRBD1 for D (5 bases). Germline lookup yields CDR1 SGHRS and CDR2 YFSETQ. The CDR3 contains 17 residues. V was pared by 0 bases and J by 0 bases, with 13 bases between. In DNA, the CDR3 is TGCGCCAGCAGCTTGGTCCAACAGGTACGCTCCTACAATGAGCAGTTCTTC. The encoded protein is CASSLVQQVRSYNEQFF.

The rearrangement uses TRBV7-2 and TRBJ2-1; D possibly corresponds to TRBD2 (5 bases). V was trimmed by 5 bases and J by 9 bases, leaving 17 bases between them. The CDR3 runs 14 residues. The germline V gene has CDR1 SGHTA and CDR2 FQGNSA. CDR3 in amino acids: CASSRQAEVSEQFF. Written as DNA, the CDR3 is TGTGCCAGCAGCCGCCAGGCGGAGGTTAGTGAGCAGTTCTTC.

The V and J genes are TRBV4-1 and TRBJ2-3; D may be TRBD2 (6 bases). The V end was cut by 4 bases, the J end by 5 bases, with 16 bases between. The CDR3 length is 15 residues. CDR1 is MGHRA and CDR2 is YSYEKL in the germline V gene. In DNA, the CDR3 is TGCGCCAGCAGCCCACTCACGGACGGGGGAGATACGCAGTATTTT. Its protein product is CASSPLTDGGDTQYF.

The gene calls are TRBV9 and TRBJ2-7; D is ambiguous. In germline, CDR1 is SGDLS, CDR2 YYNGEE. The CDR3 covers 14 residues. V was clipped by 1 base and J by 3 bases, with 11 bases between them. CDR3: CASSVTWNHYEQYF. As DNA, the CDR3 is TGTGCCAGCAGCGTAACCTGGAACCACTACGAGCAGTACTTC.

The rearrangement links TRBV6-5 to TRBJ1-1; no firm D call. The CDR3 loop spans 13 amino acids. V lost 4 bases and J 1 base, leaving 7 bases between the germline ends. Germline assignment: CDR1 MNHEY and CDR2 SVGAGI. The CDR3: CASSFLQNTEAFF. DNA of the CDR3: TGTGCCAGCAGTTTCCTCCAGAACACTGAAGCTTTCTTT.

This clone was observed a single time. The V call is TRBV7-9, the J call TRBJ1-3; 7 bases align to TRBD1. The CDR3 runs 14 residues. V lost 5 bases and J lost 1; bases outside the gene matches: 2. CDR1 and CDR2 from the germline V gene are SEHNR and FQNEAQ (reference sequence). DNA for the CDR3: TGTGCCAGCAGCCAACAGGGGTCTGGAAACACCATATATTTT. Amino acids: CASSQQGSGNTIYF.

The CDR3: CASSLGAGGPRESDEQFF. DNA for the CDR3: TGTGCCAGCAGCTTAGGAGCGGGGGGGCCTCGGGAGTCCGACGAGCAGTTCTTC. The chain combines TRBV7-2 with TRBJ2-1; 10 bases fit TRBD2. The CDR3 consists of 18 residues. Germline V gene lookup returns CDR1 SGHTA and CDR2 FQGNSA. Trimming removed 1 base from V and 10 bases from J; junction bases left unmatched: 16.

The chain employs TRBV27 and TRBJ2-3, with 13 bases identical to TRBD2. With 4 bases clipped from V and 7 bases from J, the junction kept 5 bases outside the gene matches. The CDR3 loop spans 15 amino acids. CDR1 is MNHEY, CDR2 SMNVEV, per germline (reference sequence). The CDR3 loop reads CASSSGLAGVNTQYF. The CDR3 coding sequence is TGTGCCAGCAGTTCTGGACTAGCGGGGGTTAATACGCAGTATTTT.